The rows below give T cell receptor beta chains drawn from one sample of a study of tumor-infiltrating lymphocytes in primary liver carcinoma. One entry per CDR3 protein, called by TCRdb with MiXCR from the multiplex PCR reads. Of under 150,000 distinct CDR3 sequences in the sample, roughly 75% were seen once. Sequencing used tumor-adjacent normal liver tissue. The source is an older woman with primary liver carcinoma and hepatitis B virus infection. The CDR3 runs from the conserved cysteine through the conserved F or W. The order of the fields is D gene, V gene, J gene, CDR3 length, clone size, CDR3 protein, CDR3 DNA. D genes are given only for firm matches. Clone size appears in some rows only: once, few, many, or a class for an expanded clone.

>-|TRBV11-3|TRBJ2-7|18|-
CVSSLDWVSLGSPYEQYF
TGTGTCAGCAGCTTAGATTGGGTCAGTCTAGGGAGTCCCTACGAGCAGTACTTC
>-|TRBV6-6|TRBJ1-4|14|-
CANSQSPTNEKLFF
TGTGCCAACAGTCAATCCCCCACTAATGAAAAACTGTTTTTT
>-|TRBV21-1|TRBJ2-3|14|-
CACIDGLRSQPQYF
TGTGCCTGCATCGATGGGTTAAGGAGTCAGCCCCAGTATTTT
>-|TRBV11-2|TRBJ1-2|15|many
CASSLTGFGNYGYTF
TGTGCCAGCAGCTTAACGGGTTTCGGAAACTATGGCTACACCTTC
>-|TRBV18|TRBJ2-7|14|-
CASLRPDGLYEQYF
TGTGCCAGCTTAAGGCCCGACGGACTCTACGAGCAGTACTTC
>-|TRBV7-8|TRBJ2-3|14|many
CASTPSAGTDTQYF
TGTGCCAGCACCCCTAGCGCTGGCACAGATACGCAGTATTTT
>-|TRBV6-1|TRBJ2-7|15|-
CASSDPEGSAYEQYF
TGTGCTAGCAGTGACCCGGAAGGCTCTGCCTACGAGCAGTACTTC
>-|TRBV28|TRBJ1-2|16|-
CVSSLSRPGGTYGYTF
TGTGTCAGCAGTTTATCTCGGCCGGGGGGGACCTATGGTTACACCTTC
>TRBD2|TRBV28|TRBJ2-1|17|-
CASIHLIAGAIGNEQFF
TGTGCCAGCATCCACCTCATAGCGGGAGCAATAGGCAATGAGCAGTTCTTC
>-|TRBV6-1|TRBJ1-1|15|-
CASRAVRMALTEAFF
TGTGCCAGCAGAGCCGTAAGGATGGCCCTAACTGAAGCTTTCTTT
>-|TRBV29-1|TRBJ1-2|13|many
CSVFRTDTMGYTF
TGCAGCGTTTTCAGGACAGATACTATGGGCTACACCTTC
>-|TRBV7-9|TRBJ1-5|14|-
CASSLSGGNQPQHF
TGTGCCAGCAGCTTATCGGGCGGGAATCAGCCCCAGCATTTT
>-|TRBV11-2|TRBJ2-2|15|once
CAGSFNRANTRELFF
TGTGCCGGCAGCTTCAACAGGGCGAACACCCGGGAGCTGTTTTTT
>TRBD2|TRBV10-2|TRBJ2-3|14|-
CAINRLASTDTQYF
TGCGCCATCAATCGACTAGCCAGCACAGATACGCAGTATTTT
>-|TRBV29-1|TRBJ1-1|13|-
CNVECAGRFEAFF
TGCAACGTTGAATGTGCAGGGAGGTTCGAAGCTTTCTTT
>-|TRBV12-3/TRBV12-4|TRBJ1-3|12|many
CASSTTGNTIYF
TGTGCCAGCAGTACTACTGGAAACACCATATATTTT
>-|TRBV7-9|TRBJ2-7|17|-
CASSLIDGTSSSYEEHF
TGTGCCAGCAGCTTAATCGACGGGACATCGAGCTCCTACGAGGAGCACTTC
>-|TRBV6-6|TRBJ2-7|13|many
CASSYSKGSEQYF
TGTGCCAGCAGTTACTCGAAGGGATCCGAGCAGTACTTC
>-|TRBV5-1|TRBJ1-1|16|-
CANSSRAQGQNTEAFF
TGCGCCAACAGCTCGAGGGCCCAGGGCCAGAACACTGAAGCTTTCTTT
>-|TRBV6-1|TRBJ1-5|13|few
CTSAKVENQPQRF
TGTACCAGCGCGAAGGTGGAGAATCAGCCCCAGCGTTTT
>TRBD2|TRBV6-2/TRBV6-3|TRBJ2-7|16|-
CASSFGTSGRRWEQYF
TGTGCCAGCAGTTTCGGGACTAGCGGGAGACGGTGGGAGCAGTACTTC
>-|TRBV6-6|TRBJ2-7|15|-
CAGSSGRGGSYEQYF
TGCGCCGGCAGTTCCGGGAGAGGGGGCTCCTACGAGCAGTACTTC
>-|TRBV28|TRBJ2-7|14|-
CAGSLPGDFYVQYF
TGTGCCGGCAGTTTACCCGGGGACTTCTACGTGCAGTACTTC
>-|TRBV6-5|TRBJ2-1|15|-
CASKVGTSNPNEQFF
TGTGCCAGCAAGGTAGGGACCTCCAACCCCAATGAGCAGTTCTTC
>-|TRBV29-1|TRBJ1-1|13|-
CGFVRGGNTEAFF
TGCGGCTTTGTCCGGGGCGGGAACACTGAAGCTTTCTTT
>-|TRBV6-5|TRBJ2-3|15|-
CVSSYRATSTDTQYF
TGTGTCAGCAGTTACAGGGCAACTAGCACGGATACGCAGTATTTT
>-|TRBV5-6|TRBJ2-1|11|many
CASSLYNEQFF
TGTGCCAGCAGCTTATACAATGAGCAGTTCTTC
>-|TRBV9|TRBJ2-1|15|few
CASSVDGVSYNEQFF
TGTGCCAGCAGCGTAGACGGGGTCTCGTACAATGAGCAGTTCTTC